These 29 T cell receptor beta chains share one sample of origin, sequenced in a study of blood T cell repertoires in COVID-19. Measured with immunoSEQ multiplex PCR; TCRdb has only the in-frame clones, and not every one. Of approximately 35,000 clones in the sample, roughly nine tenths were seen once. Sequences were obtained from peripheral blood. These receptors all come from a human donor in a cohort sampled during active COVID-19.

This rearrangement joins TRBV19 to TRBJ1-2, with D uncertain. The CDR3 length is 15 residues. V lost 1 base and J 4 bases, leaving 13 bases between the germline ends. Germline V lookup: CDR1 LNHDA, CDR2 SQIVND (reference sequence). The CDR3 bases are TGTGCCAGTAGTATAGTGGCGGGGAGCATCTATGGCTACACCTTC. This translates into CASSIVAGSIYGYTF.

The V call is TRBV5-5, the J call TRBJ1-3; the match to TRBD1 covers 8 bases. Germline loops: CDR1 SGHKS, CDR2 YYEKEE (reference sequence). This CDR3 contains 15 residues. The trim removed 4 bases at V and 0 bases at J, leaving 3 bases unmatched. The DNA of the CDR3 is TGTGCCAGCAGCCTGACAGGGGCCTCTGGAAACACCATATATTTT. Its protein is CASSLTGASGNTIYF.

This clone was recorded once. This chain uses TRBV27 with TRBJ1-4; D is ambiguous. V shed 6 bases and J shed 4 bases, with 15 bases lying between them. CDR1 and CDR2 (germline): MNHEY, SMNVEV (reference sequence). The CDR3 covers 15 residues. The CDR3 DNA is TGTGCCAGCAGCGCCCTGGGAGCACTTAATGAAAAACTGTTTTTT. Its protein is CASSALGALNEKLFF.

V gene TRBV6-2 or TRBV6-3 combines with J gene TRBJ1-6; 11 bases map to TRBD1. This CDR3 has 17 residues. Germline V gives CDR1 MNHEY, CDR2 SVGEGT. The J segment lost 9 bases and the V segment lost 2 bases, leaving 9 bases of the junction unmatched. The CDR3 sequence is CASSYEPGQGASSPLHF. DNA of the CDR3: TGTGCCAGCAGTTACGAGCCAGGACAGGGGGCGTCTTCACCCCTCCACTTT.

The chain has TRBV12-3 or TRBV12-4 and TRBJ1-3; D ambiguous. The CDR3 consists of 13 residues. V shed 1 base and J shed 11 bases, with 12 bases lying between them. The CDR3 reads CASSLVVKAPIYF. In DNA, the CDR3 is TGTGCCAGCAGTTTAGTCGTCAAAGCTCCCATATATTTT.

This chain's CDR3 is CASSLIRPGYIKPGELFF. CDR3 DNA sequence: TGTGCCAGCAGCTTAATCCGCCCCGGGTACATTAAACCCGGGGAGCTGTTTTTT. The genes are TRBV7-8 and TRBJ2-2; D remains unclear. Trimming stripped 2 bases from V and 6 bases from J, with 22 bases between. CDR1 is SGHVS and CDR2 is FQNEAQ in the germline V gene. The CDR3 is made up of 18 amino acids.

This chain's CDR3 is CASSQASGDTDTQYF. CDR3 bases: TGTGCCAGCAGCCAAGCGAGCGGAGACACAGATACGCAGTATTTT. The chain is built from TRBV4-2 and TRBJ2-3, with D possibly being TRBD2 (5 bases). The germline V gene has CDR1 LGHNA and CDR2 YNFKEQ. V lost 1 base and J lost 2, with 10 bases in between. The CDR3 extends over 15 amino acids.

The chain employs TRBV27 and TRBJ2-1; 9 bases match TRBD2. Germline V gives CDR1 MNHEY, CDR2 SMNVEV (reference sequence). The CDR3 runs to 16 residues. J lost 9 bases, V lost 6 bases, and 15 bases had no gene match. The CDR3 DNA reads as TGTGCCAGCAGCCGCCCTCATAGCGGGAGAACGGGTGAGCAGTTCTTC. It translates to CASSRPHSGRTGEQFF.

The V and J genes are TRBV19 and TRBJ2-1, with 14 bases identical to TRBD2. The CDR3 covers 15 residues. V lost 5 bases, J lost 6 bases, and 3 bases stayed unmatched. Germline V gene lookup returns CDR1 LNHDA and CDR2 SQIVND (reference sequence). CDR3 region: CASSRGTSGSNEQFF. DNA of the CDR3: TGTGCCAGTAGTCGGGGGACTAGCGGGAGCAATGAGCAGTTCTTC.

This clone was detected once. Here the CDR3 DNA reads TGTGCCATCGCGACCGGACTACATAATTCACCCCTCCACTTT. Protein product: CAIATGLHNSPLHF. V is TRBV28 and J is TRBJ1-6; D gene uncertain. The CDR3 has 14 amino acids. Germline V CDR1 and CDR2: MDHEN, SYDVKM. The germline V and J ends were trimmed by 10 bases and 5 bases, with 15 bases remaining between them.

The chain employs TRBV19 and TRBJ2-2, with 9 bases aligning to TRBD2. CDR3 size: 14 residues. The germline gives CDR1 LNHDA, CDR2 SQIVND (reference sequence). V lost 8 bases, J lost 7 bases, and 8 bases stayed unmatched. The CDR3 nucleotides are TGTGCCAGTTACGGACTAGCGAGATTCGGGGAGCTGTTTTTT. This sequence encodes CASYGLARFGELFF.

The V call is TRBV2, the J call TRBJ2-1; 11 nucleotides line up with TRBD2. Trimming cost V 2 bases and J 4 bases; bases outside gene matches: 4. The germline gives CDR1 SNHLY, CDR2 FYNNEI. This CDR3 spans 16 amino acids. The CDR3 loop is CASSETGLADYNEQFF. CDR3 nucleotide sequence: TGTGCCAGCAGTGAAACGGGACTAGCGGATTACAATGAGCAGTTCTTC.

V is TRBV7-3 and J is TRBJ2-1; TRBD2 aligns across 8 bases. Germline V gives CDR1 SGHTA, CDR2 FQGTGA. This CDR3 comprises 14 residues. Unmatched junction bases numbered 4, after V lost 2 bases and J lost 7 bases. The DNA for the CDR3 is TGTGCCAGCAGCTTAGAAGGACTAGCTAATGAGCAGTTCTTC. Its translation is CASSLEGLANEQFF. Full variable domain (outside the CDR3, taken from reference TRBV7-3 and TRBJ2-1): GAGVSQTPSNKVTEKGKYVELRCDPISGHTALYWYRQSLGQGPEFLIYFQGTGAADDSGLPNDRFFAVRPEGSVSTLKIQRTERGDSAVYLCASSLEGLANEQFFGPGTRLTVL.

The J gene is TRBJ2-4, the V gene TRBV4-2; D remains unclear. Germline V gene sequence: CDR1 LGHNA, CDR2 YNFKEQ. With 4 bases removed from V and 0 bases from J, the gap between germline ends came to 13 bases. CDR3 size: 16 residues. This CDR3 reads CASSLGGDLAKNIQYF. In nucleotides, the CDR3 is TGTGCCAGCAGCCTCGGCGGAGATCTAGCCAAAAACATTCAGTACTTC.

The chain uses TRBV6-6 and TRBJ1-2, with D unresolved. Trimming took off 8 bases at V and 8 bases at J, with 12 bases between the two ends. CDR3 size: 11 residues. Germline V gene data show CDR1 as MNHNY and CDR2 as SVGAGI (reference sequence). DNA of the CDR3: TGTGCCAGCTTCTCTGTATTGGGCTACACCTTC. Amino acid sequence: CASFSVLGYTF.

V is TRBV29-1 and J is TRBJ1-2; D remains ambiguous. Trimming took off 6 bases at V and 4 bases at J, with 9 bases between the two ends. Germline values: CDR1 SQVTM, CDR2 ANQGSEA. This CDR3 is built from 11 residues. This CDR3 reads CSVLTLYGYTF. For the CDR3, the DNA is TGCAGCGTGCTGACACTCTATGGCTACACCTTC.

This chain joins TRBV7-6 and TRBJ1-1, with 8 nucleotides matching TRBD1. The CDR3 extends over 16 amino acids. Trimming at V came to 5 bases and at J to 0 bases, leaving 8 bases not matched to a gene. Germline values: CDR1 SGHVS, CDR2 FNYEAQ. DNA for the CDR3: TGTGCCAGCAGCCGACTAGAGGGACAGGTGAACACTGAAGCTTTCTTT. Translated, it gives CASSRLEGQVNTEAFF.

This clone was seen once. The rearrangement joins TRBV11-3 to TRBJ2-1; 7 bases map to TRBD1. V shed 5 bases and J 6 bases; nucleotides not matched to a gene: 1. This CDR3 is 12 amino acids long. Per germline, CDR1 SGHNT and CDR2 YENEEA. CDR3 amino acids: CASSGDSNEQFF. The CDR3 nucleotides read TGTGCCAGCAGCGGGGACAGCAATGAGCAGTTCTTC.

This clone was recorded once. The V and J genes are TRBV5-5 and TRBJ2-5; 8 positions match TRBD1. This CDR3 has 14 amino acids. Germline assignment: CDR1 SGHKS and CDR2 YYEKEE (reference sequence). Trimming removed 2 bases from V and 9 bases from J; junction bases left unmatched: 9. The CDR3 sequence: CASSFRGLQFSQYF. The CDR3 bases are TGTGCCAGCAGCTTCAGGGGGCTCCAGTTCTCCCAGTACTTC.

The chain combines TRBV5-6 with TRBJ1-2, with D perhaps matching TRBD1 (5 bases). V was trimmed by 0 bases and J by 6 bases, leaving 15 bases between them. The CDR3 length is 15 residues. The germline gives CDR1 SGHDT, CDR2 YYEEEE. The CDR3 loop is CASSLGPLGGDGYTF. DNA of the CDR3: TGTGCCAGCAGCTTGGGACCACTCGGGGGGGATGGCTACACCTTC.

V gene TRBV7-2 combines with J gene TRBJ2-7, with D unclear. The V end was cut by 4 bases, the J end by 6 bases, with 13 bases between. Germline V lookup: CDR1 SGHTA, CDR2 FQGNSA. The CDR3 covers 13 residues. The chain's CDR3 is CASSSQSGSEQYF. CDR3 sequence (DNA): TGTGCCAGCAGCTCCCAATCGGGTAGCGAGCAGTACTTC.

The rearrangement links TRBV6-4 to TRBJ1-1; D unclear. The ends were cut back, 2 bases at V and 0 bases at J, with 10 bases in the middle. Germline CDR1 reads MRHNA; CDR2 reads SNTAGT. CDR3 size: 15 residues. The CDR3 is CASSDEVLMNTEAFF. CDR3 DNA: TGTGCCAGCAGTGACGAGGTTTTAATGAACACTGAAGCTTTCTTT.

This clone was counted only a few times. The chain couples TRBV5-6 to TRBJ2-2, with 8 bases aligning to TRBD1. Germline CDR1 and CDR2: SGHDT and YYEEEE. The CDR3 length is 17 residues. V shed 3 bases and J 5 bases; nucleotides not matched to a gene: 12. The CDR3 sequence is CASSSTPGGTGTGELFF. As DNA, the CDR3 is TGTGCCAGCAGCTCGACCCCAGGGGGCACGGGGACCGGGGAGCTGTTTTTT.

The rearrangement links TRBV29-1 to TRBJ2-1; 9 nucleotides align to TRBD1. The CDR3 loop spans 13 amino acids. CDR1 and CDR2 from the germline V gene are SQVTM and ANQGSEA. V lost 6 bases, J lost 6 bases, and 6 bases stayed unmatched. CDR3 DNA sequence: TGCAGCGTGCTGGGACAGGGTGTCAATGAGCAGTTCTTC. It encodes CSVLGQGVNEQFF.

The rearrangement uses TRBV11-3 and TRBJ2-7; TRBD2 matches 7 bases. J gave up 3 bases and V 2 bases, and 1 base lay outside the gene matches. Looked up from germline, CDR1 is SGHNT and CDR2 is YENEEA. The CDR3 spans 13 residues. In DNA form, the CDR3 reads TGTGCCAGCAGCTTATCTAGCGGCTACGAGCAGTACTTC. Translation: CASSLSSGYEQYF.

Concerning this clone: A junction boundary mismatches the germline segment, possibly from a read error. The rearrangement uses TRBV12-3 or TRBV12-4 and TRBJ1-1; 9 bases agree with TRBD1. The CDR3 totals 13 residues. The CDR3 sequence: CASSTRTGVEVFF. Here the CDR3 DNA reads TGTGCCAGCAGCACTAGGACAGGGGTCGAAGTTTTCTTT.

The genes are TRBV27 and TRBJ2-3; TRBD2 agrees at 7 bases. The CDR3 runs to 14 residues. Germline CDR1 is MNHEY and CDR2 is SMNVEV (reference sequence). V trimming: 6 bases; J trimming: 1 base; junction bases outside the gene matches: 4. CDR3 coding DNA: TGTGCCAGCAGGCGGGAGTGGGGCACAGATACGCAGTATTTT. The encoded protein is CASRREWGTDTQYF.

The chain recombines TRBV5-8 with TRBJ2-7, with 8 nucleotides matching TRBD2. The V gene's germline CDR1 is SGHTS and CDR2 YDEGEE. CDR3 size: 16 residues. The J segment lost 3 bases and the V segment lost 6 bases, leaving 14 bases of the junction unmatched. The CDR3 loop is CASTQSLFRGGYEQYF. The CDR3 coding sequence is TGTGCCAGCACCCAAAGCTTATTCCGGGGGGGCTACGAGCAGTACTTC.

This clone showed up just a few times. CDR3 sequence reads: CASSERAGDYNEQFF. The CDR3 bases are TGTGCCAGCAGTGAACGAGCGGGAGACTACAATGAGCAGTTCTTC. V gene TRBV6-1 combines with J gene TRBJ2-1, with 8 bases fitting TRBD2. The CDR3 spans 15 residues. Germline V gene data show CDR1 as MNHNS and CDR2 as SASEGT. J gave up 3 bases and V 2 bases, and 3 bases lay outside the gene matches.